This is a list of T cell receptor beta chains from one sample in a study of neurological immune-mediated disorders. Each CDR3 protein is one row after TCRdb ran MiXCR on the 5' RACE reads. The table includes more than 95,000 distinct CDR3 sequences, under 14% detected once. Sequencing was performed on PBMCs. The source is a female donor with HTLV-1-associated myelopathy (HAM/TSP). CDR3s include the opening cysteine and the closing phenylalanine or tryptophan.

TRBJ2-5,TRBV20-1,CSALAGQETQYF
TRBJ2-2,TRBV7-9,CASRPRYLATGELFF
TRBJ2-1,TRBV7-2,CASSFPDGQNNEQFF
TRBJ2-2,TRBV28,CASKQLTGELFF
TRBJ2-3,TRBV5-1,CASSLASPQTDTQYF
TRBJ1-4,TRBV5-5,CASSVQWGEKLFF
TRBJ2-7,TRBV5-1,CTSSLVGGSYDEQYF
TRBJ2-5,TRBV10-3,CAISESDRGQTQYF
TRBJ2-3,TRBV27,CASSARTDTQYF
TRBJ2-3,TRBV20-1,CSARDAGGSGDTQYF
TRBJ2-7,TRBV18,CASSPSGQGFYEQYF
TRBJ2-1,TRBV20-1,CSASRQGAYNEQFF
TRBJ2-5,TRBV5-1,CASSAGRRGGEETQYF
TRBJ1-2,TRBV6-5,CASSLTGVLPYSGYTF
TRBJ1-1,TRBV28,CASTPGRARAEAFF
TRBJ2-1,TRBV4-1,CASSQDRGWPYNEQFF
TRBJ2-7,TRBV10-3,CAISDKGYGEQYF
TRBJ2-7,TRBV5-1,CASSFDGGAYEQYF
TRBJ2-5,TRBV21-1,CASPRRDGRETETQYF
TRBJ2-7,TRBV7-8,CASSLGATTDDYYEQYF
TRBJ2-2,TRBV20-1,CSAREWTSTGELFF
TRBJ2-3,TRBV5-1,CASSLGSSGTSTDTQYF
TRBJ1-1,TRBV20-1,CSATANTEAFF
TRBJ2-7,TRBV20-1,CSANPPGTGHYEQYF
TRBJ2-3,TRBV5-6,CASSLFGGSDTQYF
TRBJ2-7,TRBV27,CASSLFDRARKQYF
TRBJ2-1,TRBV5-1,CASSLPSGNEQFF
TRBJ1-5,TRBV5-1,CASSPDRANQPQHF
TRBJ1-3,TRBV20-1,CSAMGRSGNTIYF
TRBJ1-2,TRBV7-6,CASSLDRNNYGYTF
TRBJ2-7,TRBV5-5,CASVRDSYEQYF
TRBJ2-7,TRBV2,CASSEAPLPLGSYFYEQYF
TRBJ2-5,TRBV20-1,CSASRVGETQYF
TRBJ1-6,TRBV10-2,CASSEAGQYNSPLHF
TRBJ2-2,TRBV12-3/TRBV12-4,CASSYDTGELFF
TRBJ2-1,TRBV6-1,CASNGLAGGPGNEQFF
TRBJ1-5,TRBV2,CASSERGLAGRGNQPQHF
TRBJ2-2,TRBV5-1,CASSLGRSGPTGELFF
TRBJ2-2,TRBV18,CASSLNMARTGELFF
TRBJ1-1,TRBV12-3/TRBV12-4,CASTDGYTEAFF
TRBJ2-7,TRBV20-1,CSAVTSGGPTGQYF
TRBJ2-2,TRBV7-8,CASSRQGFSTGELFF
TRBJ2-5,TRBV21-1,CASSNVRGRETQYF
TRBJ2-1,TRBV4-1,CASSHPQNEQFF
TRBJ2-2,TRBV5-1,CASRGQGTGELFF
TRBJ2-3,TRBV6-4,CASSDGEGSTDTQYF
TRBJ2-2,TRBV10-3,CAISEQQAFTGELFF
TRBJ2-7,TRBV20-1,CSAASRQGKVDEQYF
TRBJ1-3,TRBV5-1,CASSLDRGAGNTIYF
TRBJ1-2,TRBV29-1,CSVVKGWSYGYTF
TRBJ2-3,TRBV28,CASSLSGLDTQYF
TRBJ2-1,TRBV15,CATSVGGIGNEQFF
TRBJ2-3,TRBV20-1,CSASRASGGAADTQYF
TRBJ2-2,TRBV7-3,CASSLGYTGELFF
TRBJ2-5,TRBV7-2,CASSLAGPGQETQYF
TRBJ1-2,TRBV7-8,CASSTGPYGYTF
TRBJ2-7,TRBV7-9,CASILAGGPPYEQYF